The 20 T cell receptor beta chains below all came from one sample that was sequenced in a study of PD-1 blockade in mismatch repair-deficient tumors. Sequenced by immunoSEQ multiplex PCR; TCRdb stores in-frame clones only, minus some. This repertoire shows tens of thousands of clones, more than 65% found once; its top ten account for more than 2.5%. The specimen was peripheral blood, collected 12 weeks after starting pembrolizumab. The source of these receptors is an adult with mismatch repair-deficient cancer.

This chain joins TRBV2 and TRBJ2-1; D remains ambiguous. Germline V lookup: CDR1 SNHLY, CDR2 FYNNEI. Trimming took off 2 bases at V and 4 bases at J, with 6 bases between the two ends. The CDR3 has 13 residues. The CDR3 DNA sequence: TGTGCCAGCAGTGAAAGGTGGTACAATGAGCAGTTCTTC. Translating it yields CASSERWYNEQFF.

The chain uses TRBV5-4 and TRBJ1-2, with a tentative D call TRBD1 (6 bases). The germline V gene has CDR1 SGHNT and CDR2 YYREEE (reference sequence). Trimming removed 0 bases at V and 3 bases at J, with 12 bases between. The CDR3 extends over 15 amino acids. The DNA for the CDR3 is TGTGCCAGCAGCTTGGCCCAGGGGATGGACTATGGCTACACCTTC. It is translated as CASSLAQGMDYGYTF.

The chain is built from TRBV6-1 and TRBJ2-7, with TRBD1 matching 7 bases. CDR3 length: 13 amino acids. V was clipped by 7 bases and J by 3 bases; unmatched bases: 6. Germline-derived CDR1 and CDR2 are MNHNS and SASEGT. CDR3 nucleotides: TGTGCCAGCAACCACAGGGGAAACTACGAGCAGTACTTC. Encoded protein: CASNHRGNYEQYF.

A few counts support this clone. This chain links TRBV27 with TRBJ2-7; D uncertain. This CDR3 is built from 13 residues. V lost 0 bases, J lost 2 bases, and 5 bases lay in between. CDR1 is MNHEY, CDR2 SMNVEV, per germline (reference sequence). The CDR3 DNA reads TGTGCCAGCAGTTTATCAGGTGCCTACGAGCAGTACTTC. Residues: CASSLSGAYEQYF.

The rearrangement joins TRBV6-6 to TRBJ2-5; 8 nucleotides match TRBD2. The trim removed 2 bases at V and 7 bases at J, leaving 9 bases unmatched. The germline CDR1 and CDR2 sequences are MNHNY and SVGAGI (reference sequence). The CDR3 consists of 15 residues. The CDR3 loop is CASSYPAGAIATQYF. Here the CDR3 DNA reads TGTGCCAGCAGTTACCCAGCGGGAGCGATTGCGACCCAGTACTTC.

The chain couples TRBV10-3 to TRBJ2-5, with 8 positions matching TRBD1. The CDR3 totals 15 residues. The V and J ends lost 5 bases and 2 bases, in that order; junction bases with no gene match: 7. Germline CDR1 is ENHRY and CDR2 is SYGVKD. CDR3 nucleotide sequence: TGTGCCATCAGTCTACAGGACAGGGTACAAGAGACCCAGTACTTC. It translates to CAISLQDRVQETQYF.

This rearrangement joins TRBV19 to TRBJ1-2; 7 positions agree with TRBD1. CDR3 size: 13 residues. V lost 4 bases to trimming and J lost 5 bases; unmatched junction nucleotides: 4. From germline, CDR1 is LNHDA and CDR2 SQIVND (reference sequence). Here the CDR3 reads CASSRDRRYGYTF. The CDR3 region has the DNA TGTGCCAGTAGTAGGGACAGAAGATATGGCTACACCTTC. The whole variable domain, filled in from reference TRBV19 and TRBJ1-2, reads DGGITQSPKYLFRKEGQNVTLSCEQNLNHDAMYWYRQDPGQGLRLIYYSQIVNDFQKGDIAEGYSVSREKKESFPLTVTSAQKNPTAFYLCASSRDRRYGYTFGSGTRLTVV.

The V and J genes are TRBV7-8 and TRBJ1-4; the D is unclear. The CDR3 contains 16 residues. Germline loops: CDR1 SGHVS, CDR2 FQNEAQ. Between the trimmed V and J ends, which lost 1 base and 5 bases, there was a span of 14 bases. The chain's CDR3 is CASSLVRGAGNEKLFF. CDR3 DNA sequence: TGTGCCAGCAGCTTAGTACGAGGAGCGGGGAATGAAAAACTGTTTTTT.

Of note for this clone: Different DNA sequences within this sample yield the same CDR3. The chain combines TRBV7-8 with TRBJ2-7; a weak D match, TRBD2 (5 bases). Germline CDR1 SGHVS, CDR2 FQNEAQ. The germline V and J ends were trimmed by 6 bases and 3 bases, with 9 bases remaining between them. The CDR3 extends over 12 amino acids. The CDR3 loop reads CASSSDYYEQYF. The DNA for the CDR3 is TGTGCCAGCAGTTCAGACTACTACGAGCAGTACTTC. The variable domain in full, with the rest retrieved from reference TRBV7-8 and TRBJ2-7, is GAGVSQSPRYKVAKRGQDVALRCDPISGHVSLFWYQQALGQGPEFLTYFQNEAQLDKSGLPSDRFFAERPEGSVSTLKIQRTQQEDSAVYLCASSSDYYEQYFGPGTRLTVT.

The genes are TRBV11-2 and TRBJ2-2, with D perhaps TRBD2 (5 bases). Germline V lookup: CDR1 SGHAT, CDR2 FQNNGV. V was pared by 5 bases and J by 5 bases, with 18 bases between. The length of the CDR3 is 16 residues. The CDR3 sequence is CASSLPMSGVTGELFF. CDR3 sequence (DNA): TGTGCCAGCAGCCTCCCGATGAGCGGCGTTACCGGGGAGCTGTTTTTT.

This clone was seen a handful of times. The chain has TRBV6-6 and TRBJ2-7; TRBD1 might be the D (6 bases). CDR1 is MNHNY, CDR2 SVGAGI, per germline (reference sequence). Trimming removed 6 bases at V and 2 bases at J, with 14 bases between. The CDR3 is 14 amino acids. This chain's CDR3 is CASRLLRDTYEQYF. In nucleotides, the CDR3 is TGTGCCAGCAGGCTACTCCGGGACACCTACGAGCAGTACTTC.

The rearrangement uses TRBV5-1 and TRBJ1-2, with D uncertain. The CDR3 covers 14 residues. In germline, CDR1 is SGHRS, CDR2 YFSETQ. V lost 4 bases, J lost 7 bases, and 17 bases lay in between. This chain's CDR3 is CASSERPDSAGYTF. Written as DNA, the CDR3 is TGCGCCAGCAGCGAACGACCCGATAGTGCTGGCTACACCTTC.

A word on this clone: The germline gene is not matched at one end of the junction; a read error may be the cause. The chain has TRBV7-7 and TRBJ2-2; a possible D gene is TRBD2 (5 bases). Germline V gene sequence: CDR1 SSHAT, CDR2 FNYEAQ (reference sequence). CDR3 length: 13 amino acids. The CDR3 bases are TGTGCTAGCAGTTTGGGAGTCGCCGGGGAGCTGTTTTTT. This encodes CASSLGVAGELFF.

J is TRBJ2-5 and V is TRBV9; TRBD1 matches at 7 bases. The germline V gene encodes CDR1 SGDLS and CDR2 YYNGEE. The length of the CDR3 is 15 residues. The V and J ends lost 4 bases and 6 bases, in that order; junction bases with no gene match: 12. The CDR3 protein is CASSPQPTGLQTQYF. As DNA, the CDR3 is TGTGCCAGCAGCCCCCAACCGACAGGGCTGCAGACCCAGTACTTC.

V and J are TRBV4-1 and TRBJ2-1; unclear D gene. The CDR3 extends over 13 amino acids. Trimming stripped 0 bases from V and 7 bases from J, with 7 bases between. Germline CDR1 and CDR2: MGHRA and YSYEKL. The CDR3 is CASSQDRWNEQFF. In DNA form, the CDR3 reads TGCGCCAGCAGCCAAGATAGGTGGAATGAGCAGTTCTTC.

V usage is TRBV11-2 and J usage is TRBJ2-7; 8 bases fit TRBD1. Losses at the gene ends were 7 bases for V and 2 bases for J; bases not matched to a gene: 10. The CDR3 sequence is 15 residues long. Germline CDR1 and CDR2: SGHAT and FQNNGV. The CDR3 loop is CASNKGQGLPYEQYF. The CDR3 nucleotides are TGTGCCAGCAACAAAGGACAGGGTCTCCCCTACGAGCAGTACTTC.

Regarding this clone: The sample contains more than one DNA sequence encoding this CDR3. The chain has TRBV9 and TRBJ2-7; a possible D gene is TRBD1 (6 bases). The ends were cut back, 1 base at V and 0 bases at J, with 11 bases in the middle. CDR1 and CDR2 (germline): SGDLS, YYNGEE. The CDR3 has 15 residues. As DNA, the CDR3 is TGTGCCAGCAGCGTATCCGGGACATCCTCCTACGAGCAGTACTTC. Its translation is CASSVSGTSSYEQYF.

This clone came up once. DNA of the CDR3: TGTGCCAGTAGTATAGGTCACGGTGAGACCCAGTACTTC. Translation gives CASSIGHGETQYF. This chain joins TRBV19 and TRBJ2-5; D is ambiguous. The germline V and J ends were trimmed by 1 base and 5 bases, with 8 bases remaining between them. This CDR3 has 13 residues. Germline-derived CDR1 and CDR2 are LNHDA and SQIVND (reference sequence).

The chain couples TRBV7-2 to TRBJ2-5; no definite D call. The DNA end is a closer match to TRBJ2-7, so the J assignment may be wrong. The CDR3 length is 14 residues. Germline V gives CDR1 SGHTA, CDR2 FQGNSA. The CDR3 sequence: CASSLAGRHYEQYF. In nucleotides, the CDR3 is TGTGCCAGCAGCTTAGCGGGCCGACACTACGAGCAGTACTTC.

CDR3 loop: CASRTTGTSYGYTF. For the CDR3, the DNA is TGTGCCAGCAGAACAACAGGGACCAGTTATGGCTACACCTTC. The chain combines TRBV6-1 with TRBJ1-2; maybe TRBD1 (6 bases). The CDR3 runs 14 residues. Germline values: CDR1 MNHNS, CDR2 SASEGT. V was pared by 6 bases and J by 5 bases, with 16 bases between.